The 24 T cell receptor beta chains in this list originate from one sample, sequenced in a study of blood T cells in healthy people across ages. A J-beta primer mix and a sample-barcoded 5' primer were used in a second PCR of roughly 6 to 11 cycles. TCRdb processed the 5' RACE reads anew with MiXCR; each CDR3 protein has one entry. The sample includes just under 750,000 distinct CDR3 sequences, about 24% of them seen just once. Sequencing input: blood. These receptor sequences come from a man aged 70-80 years in good health.

This rearrangement joins TRBV9 to TRBJ1-5, with 8 bases identical to TRBD1. With V trimmed by 3 bases and J by 0 bases, 5 bases remained unmatched. The CDR3 is 16 amino acids. Germline V gene data show CDR1 as SGDLS and CDR2 as YYNGEE. CDR3 bases: TGTGCCAGCAGCGAGGGACAGGCGTTTAGCAATCAGCCCCAGCATTTT. Residues: CASSEGQAFSNQPQHF. Variable domain in full (rest from reference TRBV9 and TRBJ1-5): DSGVTQTPKHLITATGQRVTLRCSPRSGDLSVYWYQQSLDQGLQFLIQYYNGEERAKGNILERFSAQQFPDLHSELNLSSLELGDSALYFCASSEGQAFSNQPQHFGDGTRLSIL.

CDR3 DNA sequence: TGCAGTGCTAGAGATTTGGGACAAGAGACCCAGTACTTC. Translated, it gives CSARDLGQETQYF. The chain joins TRBV20-1 to TRBJ2-5; D unresolved. V lost 0 bases to trimming and J lost 2 bases, with 7 bases between them. Germline CDR1 is DFQATT and CDR2 is SNEGSKA (reference sequence). This CDR3 comprises 13 residues.

V is TRBV3-1 and J is TRBJ2-5; TRBD2 matches at 11 bases. The end of the DNA aligns better with TRBJ2-7, so the J call may be wrong. The CDR3 consists of 17 residues. Per the germline V gene, CDR1 is LGHDT and CDR2 is YNNKEL (reference sequence). The CDR3 DNA reads as TGTGCCAGCAGCCAAGATTGGCTAGCGGGGGGTGCCTACGAGCAGTACTTC. This sequence encodes CASSQDWLAGGAYEQYF.

This clonotype appeared once. This chain links TRBV6-5 with TRBJ2-3; TRBD2 agrees at 7 bases. Germline loops: CDR1 MNHEY, CDR2 SVGAGI. The CDR3 consists of 16 residues. Unmatched junction bases numbered 8, after V lost 5 bases and J lost 0 bases. In DNA form, the CDR3 reads TGTGCCAGCAGTCCTGGGACTAACCCTAGCACAGATACGCAGTATTTT. Protein: CASSPGTNPSTDTQYF.

This chain connects TRBV27 to TRBJ2-7, with D perhaps TRBD2 (6 bases). The ends were cut back, 3 bases at V and 2 bases at J, with 23 bases in the middle. The CDR3 runs 18 residues. Germline CDR1 is MNHEY and CDR2 is SMNVEV (reference sequence). For the CDR3, the DNA is TGTGCCAGCAGTTTCGGTGCCGAGAATTGGGGGGAGGCCTACGAGCAGTACTTC. The encoded protein is CASSFGAENWGEAYEQYF.

This chain joins TRBV7-2 and TRBJ2-3, with D maybe TRBD2 (7 bases). Germline V gene lookup returns CDR1 SGHTA and CDR2 FQGNSA. V lost 8 bases and J lost 6, with 15 bases in between. This CDR3 has 13 amino acids. CDR3 sequence reads: CASSEGGGDTQYF. The DNA for the CDR3 is TGTGCCAGCTCCGAGGGAGGGGGGGATACGCAGTATTTT.

For this clonotype: The junction does not match germline at one end; this may be a read error. The rearrangement joins TRBV5-4 to TRBJ1-1, with TRBD1 matching 8 bases. This CDR3 has 16 amino acids. Germline V gene data show CDR1 as SGHNT and CDR2 as YYREEE (reference sequence). CDR3 sequence reads: CASSLDLDRVVTEAFF. Written as DNA, the CDR3 is TGTGCCAGCAGCCTAGACCTGGACAGGGTGGTCACTGAAGCCTTCTTT.

The V and J genes are TRBV18 and TRBJ1-1, with a possible D match to TRBD1 (5 bases). In germline, CDR1 is KGHSH, CDR2 LQKENI. V lost 2 bases, J lost 5 bases, and 12 bases lay in between. The CDR3 has 14 amino acids. CDR3 sequence: CASSPRGAVTEAFF. Here the CDR3 DNA reads TGTGCCAGCTCACCAAGAGGGGCGGTAACTGAAGCTTTCTTT.

This sequence joins TRBV4-3 and TRBJ2-1; 8 bases fit TRBD2. The CDR3 consists of 17 residues. Germline V lookup: CDR1 LGHNA, CDR2 YSLEER. The V and J ends lost 0 bases and 2 bases, in that order; junction bases with no gene match: 6. CDR3 amino acids: CASSQDSSGGAYNEQFF. The CDR3 bases are TGCGCCAGCAGCCAAGATAGCAGCGGGGGTGCCTACAATGAGCAGTTCTTC.

J is TRBJ1-4 and V is TRBV6-6, with a possible D match to TRBD1 (5 bases). Trimming removed 7 bases from V and 8 bases from J, with 20 bases in between. The CDR3 runs 15 residues. The germline gives CDR1 MNHNY, CDR2 SVGAGI (reference sequence). CDR3 bases: TGTGCCAGCACCCCCGACGTGGCAGGGAAGGAAAAACTGTTTTTT. This gives the protein CASTPDVAGKEKLFF.

V is TRBV12-3 or TRBV12-4 and J is TRBJ2-5; the D is unclear. V was clipped by 3 bases and J by 8 bases, with 10 bases between them. The CDR3 loop spans 12 amino acids. The CDR3 protein is CASSFFSRTQYF. CDR3 bases: TGTGCCAGCAGTTTCTTCTCCAGAACCCAGTACTTC.

J is TRBJ2-3 and V is TRBV20-1; weak D call: TRBD1 (5 bases). The CDR3 has 14 amino acids. Trimming removed 5 bases at V and 1 base at J, with 13 bases between. Germline V lookup: CDR1 DFQATT, CDR2 SNEGSKA (reference sequence). CDR3 loop: CSARPGLGTDTQYF. CDR3 DNA sequence: TGCAGTGCTCGACCAGGGCTGGGCACAGATACGCAGTATTTT.

This clonotype was counted many times. V usage is TRBV5-1 and J usage is TRBJ1-4; TRBD1 agrees at 7 bases. Losses at the gene ends were 4 bases for V and 5 bases for J; bases not matched to a gene: 5. This CDR3 has 14 residues. Germline V lookup: CDR1 SGHRS, CDR2 YFSETQ. This CDR3 is CASSLGTDNEKLFF. The DNA for the CDR3 is TGCGCCAGCAGCCTAGGGACAGACAATGAAAAACTGTTTTTT.

This clonotype has more than one count but fewer than ten. The rearrangement links TRBV5-1 to TRBJ2-2; the D gene is possibly TRBD2 (5 bases). V lost 4 bases, J lost 5 bases, and 24 bases lay in between. CDR3 size: 18 residues. Looked up from germline, CDR1 is SGHRS and CDR2 is YFSETQ. The DNA of the CDR3 is TGCGCCAGCAGCATCACCCCCCCAACAGACTATGTGACCGGGGAGCTGTTTTTT. This translates into CASSITPPTDYVTGELFF. Full variable domain (rest looked up from reference TRBV5-1 and TRBJ2-2): KAGVTQTPRYLIKTRGQQVTLSCSPISGHRSVSWYQQTPGQGLQFLFEYFSETQRNKGNFPGRFSGRQFSNSRSEMNVSTLELGDSALYLCASSITPPTDYVTGELFFGEGSRLTVL.

A remark on this clonotype: A read error is possible here, since a much larger clone lies one base away. The chain uses TRBV12-3 or TRBV12-4 and TRBJ2-1; 9 bases map to TRBD2. CDR3 length: 15 residues. V lost 6 bases to trimming and J lost 0 bases; unmatched junction nucleotides: 3. This CDR3 reads CASRVSGSSYNEQFF. The CDR3 DNA is TGTGCCAGCAGGGTTAGCGGGAGCTCCTACAATGAGCAGTTCTTC.

This clonotype has just a few counts. The V gene is TRBV14, the J gene TRBJ2-3, with TRBD2 matching 7 bases. V trimming: 4 bases; J trimming: 5 bases; junction bases outside the gene matches: 6. Germline assignment: CDR1 SGHDN and CDR2 FVKESK. The CDR3 totals 14 residues. CDR3 sequence (DNA): TGTGCCAGCAGCCCAGGAGCGGGGAGAGATACGCAGTATTTT. The encoded protein is CASSPGAGRDTQYF.

This clonotype was seen a handful of times. The chain uses TRBV12-3 or TRBV12-4 and TRBJ1-2; D not resolved. The CDR3 loop spans 11 amino acids. Trimming cost V 3 bases and J 8 bases, with 7 bases left between them. Here the CDR3 reads CASSFTGGYTF. The CDR3 region has the DNA TGTGCCAGCAGTTTTACGGGGGGCTACACCTTC.

This chain joins TRBV5-1 and TRBJ1-3; the D is unclear. Trimming pared 4 bases from V and 0 bases from J, leaving 11 bases between. This CDR3 comprises 15 residues. Germline V lookup: CDR1 SGHRS, CDR2 YFSETQ. The CDR3 DNA follows: TGCGCCAGCAGCACCTCATCAGTCTCTGGAAACACCATATATTTT. Encoded protein: CASSTSSVSGNTIYF.

J is TRBJ2-4 and V is TRBV29-1, with no clear D. The germline V gene has CDR1 SQVTM and CDR2 ANQGSEA. The V and J ends lost 5 bases and 6 bases respectively, with 11 bases between them. The CDR3 is 12 residues long. Here the CDR3 reads CSVKDGLNIQYF. CDR3 nucleotides: TGCAGCGTTAAGGACGGCCTAAACATTCAGTACTTC.

This clonotype came up many times. The chain combines TRBV6-4 with TRBJ2-3; possibly TRBD2 for D (5 bases). Trimming shortened V by 0 bases and J by 6 bases, and 7 bases separated the two germline ends. CDR3 size: 13 residues. CDR1 and CDR2 (germline): MRHNA, SNTAGT. This CDR3 is CASSDSSSDTQYF. The CDR3 DNA reads TGTGCCAGCAGTGACTCCTCTAGCGATACGCAGTATTTT.

This clonotype was seen more than once but under ten times. The J gene is TRBJ1-1, the V gene TRBV7-8, with D perhaps matching TRBD1 (5 bases). CDR3 length: 13 amino acids. Germline loops: CDR1 SGHVS, CDR2 FQNEAQ. V was clipped by 0 bases and J by 8 bases, with 10 bases between them. CDR3 sequence reads: CASSLAGQPEAFF. Written as DNA, the CDR3 is TGTGCCAGCAGCTTAGCAGGACAACCCGAAGCTTTCTTT.

In its sample, this clonotype was seen a few times. This sequence may be a read error, since a much larger clone differs from it by one base. The chain is built from TRBV12-3 or TRBV12-4 and TRBJ2-1; 9 nucleotides match TRBD2. Near its end, the DNA agrees better with TRBJ2-5, so the J call may be wrong. This CDR3 is 13 amino acids long. Written as DNA, the CDR3 is TGTGCCGGCAGTCCGGGACTAGCCCCGACCCAGTACTTC. It yields the protein CAGSPGLAPTQYF.

The J gene is TRBJ2-3, the V gene TRBV7-9; D gene uncertain. Germline CDR1 SEHNR, CDR2 FQNEAQ (reference sequence). Trimming took off 5 bases at V and 2 bases at J, with 11 bases between the two ends. The CDR3 extends over 14 amino acids. CDR3 sequence reads: CASSTIAPTDTQYF. The CDR3 nucleotides are TGTGCCAGCAGCACAATTGCCCCCACAGATACGCAGTATTTT.

J is TRBJ2-1 and V is TRBV4-3, with D possibly matching TRBD2 (6 bases). The CDR3 contains 16 residues. The V end lost 0 bases, the J end lost 8 bases, and 17 bases lay between the germline ends. Per the germline V gene, CDR1 is LGHNA and CDR2 is YSLEER. The CDR3: CASSQDYGRRSDEQFF. The CDR3 coding sequence is TGCGCCAGCAGCCAAGATTACGGGAGAAGGAGCGATGAGCAGTTCTTC.